The sequence of this T cell receptor beta chain was determined in a study of T-cell reconstitution after alpha-beta-depleted transplantation in children. This clonotype has ten or more counts. Preparation of the TCRbeta library used unique molecular identifiers. TCRdb independently ran MiXCR on the PCR reads; one entry per CDR3 protein. The sample records about 72,000 distinct CDR3 sequences, 6% to 8% being singletons. The CDR3 loop spans 13 amino acids. The junction had 7 bases not matched to a gene; V was cut back by 4 bases and J by 5 bases. CDR1 SQVTM and CDR2 ANQGSEA come from the germline V gene.

The V call is TRBV29-1, the J call TRBJ2-5; 7 nucleotides line up with TRBD1. This TCR derives from a human donor who donated a stem cell graft to a child with acute lymphoblastic leukemia. The input for sequencing was PBMCs from the stem cell graft donor, taken from the stem cell graft. The CDR3 DNA is TGCAGCGTTGCACAGGGGTCCAAGGAGACCCAGTACTTC. Its protein product is CSVAQGSKETQYF.